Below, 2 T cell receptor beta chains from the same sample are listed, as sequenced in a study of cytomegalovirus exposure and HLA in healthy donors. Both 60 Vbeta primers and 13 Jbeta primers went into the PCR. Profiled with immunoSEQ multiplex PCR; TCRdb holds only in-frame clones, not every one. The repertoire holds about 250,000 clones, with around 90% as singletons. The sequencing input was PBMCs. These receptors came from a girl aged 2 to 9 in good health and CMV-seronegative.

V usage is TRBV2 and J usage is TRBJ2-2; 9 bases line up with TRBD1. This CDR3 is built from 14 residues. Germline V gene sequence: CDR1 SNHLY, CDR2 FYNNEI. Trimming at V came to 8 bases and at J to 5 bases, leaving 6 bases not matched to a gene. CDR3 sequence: CASGTGSRTGELFF. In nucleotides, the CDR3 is TGTGCCAGCGGGACAGGGAGTAGAACCGGGGAGCTGTTTTTT.

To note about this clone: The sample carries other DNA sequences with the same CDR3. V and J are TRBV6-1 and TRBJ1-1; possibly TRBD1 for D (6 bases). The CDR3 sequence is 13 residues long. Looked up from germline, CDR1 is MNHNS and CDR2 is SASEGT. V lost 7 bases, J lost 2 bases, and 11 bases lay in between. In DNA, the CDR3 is TGTGCCAGCAATGACAGGCTAAACACTGAAGCTTTCTTT. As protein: CASNDRLNTEAFF.